Listed below are T cell receptor beta chains from one sample, sequenced in a study of T cell responses to AZD1222 COVID-19 vaccine. The data were produced by immunoSEQ multiplex PCR, yet TCRdb's version contains in-frame clones alone and is incomplete. The table records tens of thousands of clones, around 91% of them present only once. The sequences come from peripheral blood, collected on day 0 of AZD1222 vaccination. These TCRs come from an adult in good health. Both conserved end residues are part of each CDR3. A D gene is named only where the DNA matches it firmly. Expanded clones are given a class, and other clones once, few, many or no size at all.

abundance: .; v_gene: TRBV27; len: 14; j_gene: TRBJ2-1; d_gene: .; CDR3nt: TGTGCCAGCAGTACATGGAGCTCCTACAATGAGCAGTTCTTC; CDR3aa: CASSTWSSYNEQFF
abundance: .; v_gene: TRBV5-1; len: 15; j_gene: TRBJ1-2; d_gene: TRBD1; CDR3nt: TGCGCCAGCAGCTTGGACAGGGGGCAGATCGATGGCTACACCTTC; CDR3aa: CASSLDRGQIDGYTF
abundance: .; v_gene: TRBV5-5; len: 17; j_gene: TRBJ2-7; d_gene: TRBD1; CDR3nt: TGTGCCAGCAGCCCCATCCCCGGGGACAGGGTGGAGTACGAGCAGTACTTC; CDR3aa: CASSPIPGDRVEYEQYF
abundance: once; v_gene: TRBV28; len: 14; j_gene: TRBJ1-5; d_gene: TRBD1; CDR3nt: TGTGCCAGCAGTCGACAGGGGGTCAATCAGCCCCAGCATTTT; CDR3aa: CASSRQGVNQPQHF
abundance: .; v_gene: TRBV9; len: 13; j_gene: TRBJ1-2; d_gene: .; CDR3nt: TGTGCCAGCAGTCCCGACAGAAACTATGGCTACACCTTC; CDR3aa: CASSPDRNYGYTF
abundance: .; v_gene: TRBV28; len: 17; j_gene: TRBJ2-1; d_gene: TRBD2; CDR3nt: TGTGCCAGCAGTAGCCTTAGGACTAGCGGGATCGACAATGAGCAGTTCTTC; CDR3aa: CASSSLRTSGIDNEQFF
abundance: .; v_gene: TRBV27; len: 14; j_gene: TRBJ2-5; d_gene: .; CDR3nt: TGTGCCAGCAGTTGGTCGAGGGGTCAAGAGACCCAGTACTTC; CDR3aa: CASSWSRGQETQYF
abundance: .; v_gene: TRBV11-2; len: 19; j_gene: TRBJ2-4; d_gene: TRBD2; CDR3nt: TGTGCCAGCAGCGTTACCGGGACTAGCGGGGTTCTAGCCAAAAACATTCAGTACTTC; CDR3aa: CASSVTGTSGVLAKNIQYF
abundance: .; v_gene: TRBV5-4; len: 13; j_gene: TRBJ2-5; d_gene: .; CDR3nt: TGTGCCAGCAGCTTGAACTATCAAGAGACCCAGTACTTC; CDR3aa: CASSLNYQETQYF
abundance: .; v_gene: TRBV5-1; len: 15; j_gene: TRBJ1-1; d_gene: TRBD1; CDR3nt: TGCGCCAGCAGCTTGGCGGGGACAGGGGGCACTGAAGCTTTCTTT; CDR3aa: CASSLAGTGGTEAFF
abundance: .; v_gene: TRBV6-5; len: 14; j_gene: TRBJ1-2; d_gene: .; CDR3nt: TGTGCCAGCAGTCTCCGGACAGCTAACTATGGCTACACCTTC; CDR3aa: CASSLRTANYGYTF
abundance: .; v_gene: TRBV19; len: 14; j_gene: TRBJ2-5; d_gene: .; CDR3nt: TGTGCCAGTAGTAATGGAGGCAGTCAAGAGACCCAGTACTTC; CDR3aa: CASSNGGSQETQYF
abundance: few; v_gene: TRBV18; len: 14; j_gene: TRBJ1-2; d_gene: .; CDR3nt: TGTGCCAGCTCACCACAGGACAGTCCCTATGGCTACACCTTC; CDR3aa: CASSPQDSPYGYTF
abundance: .; v_gene: TRBV28; len: 13; j_gene: TRBJ2-5; d_gene: TRBD1; CDR3nt: TGTGCCAGCAGTTCGGACAGGAAAGAGACCCAGTACTTC; CDR3aa: CASSSDRKETQYF
abundance: .; v_gene: TRBV2; len: 11; j_gene: TRBJ1-2; d_gene: .; CDR3nt: TGTGCCAGCAGCGAGGGGTATGGCTACACCTTC; CDR3aa: CASSEGYGYTF
abundance: .; v_gene: TRBV27; len: 12; j_gene: TRBJ2-1; d_gene: .; CDR3nt: TGTGCCAGCCTTAGCGGATACAATGAGCAGTTCTTC; CDR3aa: CASLSGYNEQFF
abundance: few; v_gene: TRBV2; len: 14; j_gene: TRBJ2-7; d_gene: .; CDR3nt: TGTGCCAGCAGAACGGGGGGCGGGCCCGGCGAGCAGTACTTC; CDR3aa: CASRTGGGPGEQYF
abundance: .; v_gene: TRBV29-1; len: 14; j_gene: TRBJ1-4; d_gene: .; CDR3nt: TGCAGCGTCAGAAGGGGAAGGGGGAATGAAAAACTGTTTTTT; CDR3aa: CSVRRGRGNEKLFF
abundance: .; v_gene: TRBV24-1; len: 13; j_gene: TRBJ1-5; d_gene: .; CDR3nt: TGTGCCACCAGTTCGGGGGGAAATCAGCCCCAGCATTTT; CDR3aa: CATSSGGNQPQHF
abundance: .; v_gene: TRBV7-2; len: 17; j_gene: TRBJ2-1; d_gene: TRBD2; CDR3nt: TGTGCCAGCAGCTTAGATCATAGCGGGAGAGCCTACAATGAGCAGTTCTTC; CDR3aa: CASSLDHSGRAYNEQFF
abundance: .; v_gene: TRBV6-5; len: 15; j_gene: TRBJ1-2; d_gene: .; CDR3nt: TGTGCCAGCAGCCTACGACAAAGCCCTAACTATGGCTACACCTTC; CDR3aa: CASSLRQSPNYGYTF
abundance: .; v_gene: TRBV7-9; len: 16; j_gene: TRBJ2-1; d_gene: TRBD2; CDR3nt: TGTGCCAGCAGCTCCCTAGCGGGACGCCACTACAATGAGCAGTTCTTC; CDR3aa: CASSSLAGRHYNEQFF
abundance: few; v_gene: TRBV7-9; len: 12; j_gene: TRBJ1-5; d_gene: .; CDR3nt: TGTGCCAGCAGCATGGGGGGTGGGCCCCAGCATTTT; CDR3aa: CASSMGGGPQHF
abundance: .; v_gene: TRBV18; len: 13; j_gene: TRBJ2-1; d_gene: TRBD1; CDR3nt: TGTGCCAGCTCACGGGGACAGAACAATGAGCAGTTCTTC; CDR3aa: CASSRGQNNEQFF
abundance: .; v_gene: TRBV30; len: 15; j_gene: TRBJ1-2; d_gene: TRBD1; CDR3nt: TGTGCCTGGGCGAAAAAGGGACAGGGAGCCTATGGCTACACCTTC; CDR3aa: CAWAKKGQGAYGYTF
abundance: few; v_gene: TRBV14; len: 19; j_gene: TRBJ2-1; d_gene: .; CDR3nt: TGTGCCAGCAGCCAAAGACAATTGCGGACTATTAGGGCTCCTAATGAGCAGTTCTTC; CDR3aa: CASSQRQLRTIRAPNEQFF
abundance: few; v_gene: TRBV29-1; len: 12; j_gene: TRBJ1-1; d_gene: .; CDR3nt: TGCAGCGTTGAAGATCCCTCTTTTGAAGCTTTCTTT; CDR3aa: CSVEDPSFEAFF
abundance: .; v_gene: TRBV28; len: 14; j_gene: TRBJ1-4; d_gene: TRBD1; CDR3nt: TGTGCCAGCAGTACCGGGACAGGTACAGGAAAACTGTTTTTT; CDR3aa: CASSTGTGTGKLFF
abundance: once; v_gene: TRBV27; len: 14; j_gene: TRBJ2-1; d_gene: .; CDR3nt: TGTGCCAGCAGTTCCTTAGCCGGGTTCTTTGAGCAGTTCTTC; CDR3aa: CASSSLAGFFEQFF
abundance: .; v_gene: TRBV28; len: 12; j_gene: TRBJ1-1; d_gene: .; CDR3nt: TGTGCCAGCAGTTTAGGAGTCACTGAAGCTTTCTTT; CDR3aa: CASSLGVTEAFF
abundance: .; v_gene: TRBV24-1; len: 14; j_gene: TRBJ2-7; d_gene: TRBD2; CDR3nt: TGTGCCACCAGTGAGTCCGGGACTAGCAACGAGCAGTACTTC; CDR3aa: CATSESGTSNEQYF
abundance: .; v_gene: TRBV2; len: 15; j_gene: TRBJ2-3; d_gene: .; CDR3nt: TGTGCCAGCAACCGACAGGAAGGTATTACAGATACGCAGTATTTT; CDR3aa: CASNRQEGITDTQYF
abundance: .; v_gene: TRBV9; len: 16; j_gene: TRBJ1-2; d_gene: .; CDR3nt: TGTGCCAGCAGCCCATCGATAGGGACACTAGAAAATCGCTACACCTTC; CDR3aa: CASSPSIGTLENRYTF
abundance: once; v_gene: TRBV7-9; len: 15; j_gene: TRBJ1-5; d_gene: .; CDR3nt: TGTGCCAGCAGTGTCGAGGGGGGTGGCAATCAGCCCCAGCATTTT; CDR3aa: CASSVEGGGNQPQHF
abundance: .; v_gene: TRBV25-1; len: 12; j_gene: TRBJ1-2; d_gene: .; CDR3nt: TGTGCCAGCATAGGTGGGTGTTCGGGCTACACCTTC; CDR3aa: CASIGGCSGYTF
abundance: .; v_gene: TRBV2; len: 14; j_gene: TRBJ1-2; d_gene: .; CDR3nt: TGTGCCAGCAGGCCGGAGGGGGGTAACTATGGCTACACCTTC; CDR3aa: CASRPEGGNYGYTF
abundance: .; v_gene: TRBV12-3/TRBV12-4; len: 13; j_gene: TRBJ2-7; d_gene: TRBD1; CDR3nt: TGTGCCAGCGGGGGACAGTTGACCGCCGAGCAGTACTTC; CDR3aa: CASGGQLTAEQYF
abundance: .; v_gene: TRBV9; len: 16; j_gene: TRBJ2-5; d_gene: TRBD2; CDR3nt: TGTGCCAGCAGCGGGACTAGCGGGAGAGGGTTGGAGACCCAGTACTTC; CDR3aa: CASSGTSGRGLETQYF
abundance: .; v_gene: TRBV6-5; len: 13; j_gene: TRBJ2-3; d_gene: .; CDR3nt: TGTGCCAGCACTCCCGCGCTTGGGGATACGCAGTATTTT; CDR3aa: CASTPALGDTQYF
abundance: .; v_gene: TRBV5-1; len: 15; j_gene: TRBJ2-1; d_gene: .; CDR3nt: TGCGCCAGCAGCTTGGTGGGAGAATCCTACAATGAGCAGTTCTTC; CDR3aa: CASSLVGESYNEQFF
abundance: .; v_gene: TRBV11-2; len: 13; j_gene: TRBJ1-5; d_gene: .; CDR3nt: TGTGCCAGCAGCCAACAGGGCGGTCAGCCCCAGCATTTT; CDR3aa: CASSQQGGQPQHF
abundance: .; v_gene: TRBV5-1; len: 15; j_gene: TRBJ2-1; d_gene: .; CDR3nt: TGCGCCAGCAGCTTGTGGGCTAGCAGGGACAATGAGCAGTTCTTC; CDR3aa: CASSLWASRDNEQFF
abundance: .; v_gene: TRBV19; len: 18; j_gene: TRBJ1-1; d_gene: .; CDR3nt: TGTGCCAGTAGTATAGATTCGGGCGGATCGGCAGGGAACACTGAAGCTTTCTTT; CDR3aa: CASSIDSGGSAGNTEAFF
abundance: .; v_gene: TRBV7-9; len: 16; j_gene: TRBJ1-2; d_gene: TRBD1; CDR3nt: TGTGCCAGCAGGTCCGAGACAGGGGCCGCTAACTATGGCTACACCTTC; CDR3aa: CASRSETGAANYGYTF
abundance: once; v_gene: TRBV11-2; len: 11; j_gene: TRBJ2-7; d_gene: .; CDR3nt: TGTGCCAGCAGCTCCCCTCGGGAGCAGTACTTC; CDR3aa: CASSSPREQYF
abundance: .; v_gene: TRBV6-5; len: 13; j_gene: TRBJ1-4; d_gene: .; CDR3nt: TGTGCCAGCCATGAGCGCACTAATGAAAAACTGTTTTTT; CDR3aa: CASHERTNEKLFF
abundance: .; v_gene: TRBV2; len: 13; j_gene: TRBJ2-2; d_gene: .; CDR3nt: TGTGCCAGCAGTGACAGTTGGACCGGGGAGCTGTTTTTT; CDR3aa: CASSDSWTGELFF
abundance: .; v_gene: TRBV7-9; len: 17; j_gene: TRBJ1-4; d_gene: .; CDR3nt: TGTGCCAGCAGCTTAATCCAGGGGAGGATCACTAATGAAAAACTGTTTTTT; CDR3aa: CASSLIQGRITNEKLFF
abundance: few; v_gene: TRBV6-5; len: 14; j_gene: TRBJ1-2; d_gene: .; CDR3nt: TGTGCCAGCAGCAGGGCTGGGGTAGCGGCTGGCTACACCTTC; CDR3aa: CASSRAGVAAGYTF
abundance: .; v_gene: TRBV9; len: 13; j_gene: TRBJ1-2; d_gene: .; CDR3nt: TGTGCCAGCAGCGTAGGGACAAATTATGGCTACACCTTC; CDR3aa: CASSVGTNYGYTF
abundance: .; v_gene: TRBV19; len: 14; j_gene: TRBJ2-1; d_gene: .; CDR3nt: TGTGCCAGTAGCCTTCAACGACTGGGGAATGAGCAGTTCTTC; CDR3aa: CASSLQRLGNEQFF
abundance: .; v_gene: TRBV18; len: 14; j_gene: TRBJ2-3; d_gene: .; CDR3nt: TGTGCCAGCTCACAAGGACAGTACACAGATACGCAGTATTTT; CDR3aa: CASSQGQYTDTQYF
abundance: .; v_gene: TRBV4-3; len: 15; j_gene: TRBJ2-7; d_gene: TRBD2; CDR3nt: TGCGCCAGCAGCCTGAGGGGACTAGCGGGAGACGAGCAGTACTTC; CDR3aa: CASSLRGLAGDEQYF
abundance: .; v_gene: TRBV12-3/TRBV12-4; len: 11; j_gene: TRBJ1-1; d_gene: .; CDR3nt: TGTGCCAGCAGTTTCTCTGTAGGAGCTTTCTTT; CDR3aa: CASSFSVGAFF
abundance: .; v_gene: TRBV11-2; len: 14; j_gene: TRBJ2-3; d_gene: .; CDR3nt: TGTGCCAGCAGCTTAGATAGGGGAGGAGAAACGCAGTATTTT; CDR3aa: CASSLDRGGETQYF